The rows below give T cell receptor beta chains drawn from one sample of a study of shared clonotypes between healthy human individuals. Only in-frame clones appear in the TCRdb table, and some are missing; sequencing was by immunoSEQ multiplex PCR. There are hundreds of thousands of clones in the sample; approximately 96% occur only once, and around 0.1% lies in the top ten. The sequenced sample was naive CD8+ T cells sorted from blood. The receptors come from a woman aged 30 to 39 in good health. The CDR3 runs from the conserved cysteine through the conserved F or W. D genes are given only for firm matches. Size values are once, few and many counts, or a class for expanded clones, and some rows have none.

d_gene: .; abundance: .; v_gene: TRBV9; j_gene: TRBJ2-2; CDR3aa: CASSFDTGELFF; CDR3nt: TGTGCCAGCAGCTTCGACACCGGGGAGCTGTTTTTT
d_gene: TRBD1; abundance: .; v_gene: TRBV4-2; j_gene: TRBJ1-3; CDR3aa: CASSQANRGLGNTIYF; CDR3nt: TGTGCCAGCAGCCAGGCAAACAGGGGTCTGGGGAACACCATATATTTT
d_gene: .; abundance: few; v_gene: TRBV27; j_gene: TRBJ2-7; CDR3aa: CASSLGYSYEQYF; CDR3nt: TGTGCCAGCAGTTTAGGATACTCCTACGAGCAGTACTTC
d_gene: TRBD2; abundance: .; v_gene: TRBV27; j_gene: TRBJ2-7; CDR3aa: CASSLFREGSYEQYF; CDR3nt: TGTGCCAGCAGTTTATTCCGGGAGGGCTCCTACGAGCAGTACTTC
d_gene: TRBD1; abundance: .; v_gene: TRBV28; j_gene: TRBJ2-7; CDR3aa: CASSLGQGIHSYEQYF; CDR3nt: TGTGCCAGCAGTTTAGGACAGGGCATACACTCCTACGAGCAGTACTTC
d_gene: .; abundance: .; v_gene: TRBV16; j_gene: TRBJ2-7; CDR3aa: CASSQFMYEQYF; CDR3nt: TGTGCCAGCAGCCAATTTATGTACGAGCAGTACTTC
d_gene: .; abundance: .; v_gene: TRBV5-1; j_gene: TRBJ2-5; CDR3aa: CASSFGEVQETQYF; CDR3nt: TGCGCCAGCAGCTTCGGAGAAGTACAAGAGACCCAGTACTTC
d_gene: TRBD1; abundance: .; v_gene: TRBV7-9; j_gene: TRBJ1-1; CDR3aa: CASSSVAAIRQGEAFF; CDR3nt: TGTGCCAGCAGCTCAGTAGCGGCGATCCGACAGGGAGAAGCTTTCTTT
d_gene: .; abundance: .; v_gene: TRBV28; j_gene: TRBJ1-2; CDR3aa: CASSWLGAASYGYTF; CDR3nt: TGTGCCAGCAGTTGGCTTGGGGCGGCCAGCTATGGCTACACCTTC
d_gene: .; abundance: once; v_gene: TRBV28; j_gene: TRBJ2-5; CDR3aa: CASSLLLRSVETQYF; CDR3nt: TGTGCCAGCAGCCTACTCCTAAGGTCCGTGGAGACCCAGTACTTC
d_gene: TRBD2; abundance: .; v_gene: TRBV19; j_gene: TRBJ2-3; CDR3aa: CASSIGGVAGGRPDTQYF; CDR3nt: TGTGCCAGTAGTATAGGTGGCGTAGCGGGAGGGAGACCAGATACGCAGTATTTT
d_gene: TRBD1; abundance: .; v_gene: TRBV9; j_gene: TRBJ1-1; CDR3aa: CASSVAGTGTEAFF; CDR3nt: TGTGCCAGCAGCGTAGCTGGGACAGGCACTGAAGCTTTCTTT
d_gene: .; abundance: once; v_gene: TRBV7-9; j_gene: TRBJ2-3; CDR3aa: CASSLAYGGSTDTQYF; CDR3nt: TGTGCCAGCAGCTTGGCCTATGGGGGAAGCACAGATACGCAGTATTTT
d_gene: TRBD1; abundance: .; v_gene: TRBV19; j_gene: TRBJ2-1; CDR3aa: CASSIDRDRGNEQFF; CDR3nt: TGTGCCAGTAGTATAGACCGGGACAGAGGCAATGAGCAGTTCTTC
d_gene: .; abundance: .; v_gene: TRBV7-8; j_gene: TRBJ2-7; CDR3aa: CASRTQGFSSYEQYF; CDR3nt: TGTGCCAGCAGGACTCAGGGCTTTAGCTCCTACGAGCAGTACTTC
d_gene: .; abundance: .; v_gene: TRBV6-1; j_gene: TRBJ2-7; CDR3aa: CASSEVGIMGSRANEQYF; CDR3nt: TGTGCCAGCAGTGAAGTCGGGATCATGGGGTCAAGGGCGAACGAGCAGTACTTC
d_gene: .; abundance: .; v_gene: TRBV5-4; j_gene: TRBJ1-2; CDR3aa: CASSAYPRTHYGYTF; CDR3nt: TGTGCCAGCAGCGCCTACCCCCGGACACACTATGGCTACACCTTC
d_gene: .; abundance: .; v_gene: TRBV19; j_gene: TRBJ1-2; CDR3aa: CASKFDPDAYGYTF; CDR3nt: TGTGCCAGTAAATTCGACCCGGACGCCTATGGCTACACCTTC
d_gene: .; abundance: .; v_gene: TRBV13; j_gene: TRBJ2-7; CDR3aa: CASSLTGLGVSYEQYF; CDR3nt: TGTGCCAGCAGCTTAACGGGCTTGGGCGTATCCTACGAGCAGTACTTC
d_gene: TRBD2; abundance: .; v_gene: TRBV5-5; j_gene: TRBJ2-7; CDR3aa: CASSRTSGGSYEQYF; CDR3nt: TGTGCCAGCAGCCGCACTAGCGGGGGTTCCTACGAGCAGTACTTC
d_gene: .; abundance: .; v_gene: TRBV14; j_gene: TRBJ2-7; CDR3aa: CASSQGGRSPVHEQYF; CDR3nt: TGTGCCAGCAGCCAAGGGGGCCGGAGCCCTGTCCACGAGCAGTACTTC
d_gene: .; abundance: .; v_gene: TRBV2; j_gene: TRBJ1-1; CDR3aa: CASSEGPLLNTEAFF; CDR3nt: TGTGCCAGCAGTGAAGGTCCCCTATTGAACACTGAAGCTTTCTTT
d_gene: TRBD1; abundance: .; v_gene: TRBV10-3; j_gene: TRBJ1-2; CDR3aa: CAISAEDRVYGYTF; CDR3nt: TGTGCCATCAGTGCCGAGGACAGGGTCTATGGCTACACCTTC
d_gene: .; abundance: .; v_gene: TRBV5-6; j_gene: TRBJ1-2; CDR3aa: CASSPGESNYGYTF; CDR3nt: TGTGCCAGCAGCCCAGGGGAGAGTAACTATGGCTACACCTTC
d_gene: .; abundance: .; v_gene: TRBV13; j_gene: TRBJ1-1; CDR3aa: CASSFGTANTEAFF; CDR3nt: TGTGCCAGCAGCTTCGGTACAGCGAACACTGAAGCTTTCTTT
d_gene: TRBD2; abundance: .; v_gene: TRBV6-1; j_gene: TRBJ2-2; CDR3aa: CASSAGLAGVNTGELFF; CDR3nt: TGTGCCAGCAGTGCCGGACTAGCGGGGGTGAACACCGGGGAGCTGTTTTTT
d_gene: .; abundance: .; v_gene: TRBV7-9; j_gene: TRBJ2-7; CDR3aa: CASSLSGSSYEQYF; CDR3nt: TGTGCCAGCAGCTTATCCGGTAGCTCCTACGAGCAGTACTTC
d_gene: TRBD1; abundance: .; v_gene: TRBV5-4; j_gene: TRBJ2-7; CDR3aa: CASSSGTGPYEQYF; CDR3nt: TGTGCCAGCAGCTCAGGGACAGGCCCCTACGAGCAGTACTTC
d_gene: .; abundance: .; v_gene: TRBV7-2; j_gene: TRBJ2-7; CDR3aa: CARRTGVGYEQYF; CDR3nt: TGTGCCAGACGGACGGGAGTTGGATACGAGCAGTACTTC
d_gene: TRBD1; abundance: once; v_gene: TRBV6-5; j_gene: TRBJ1-2; CDR3aa: CASALVGQGVFGYTF; CDR3nt: TGTGCCAGCGCCTTGGTGGGCCAGGGGGTATTTGGCTACACCTTC
d_gene: TRBD1; abundance: .; v_gene: TRBV27; j_gene: TRBJ2-1; CDR3aa: CATQDRTYNEQFF; CDR3nt: TGTGCCACCCAGGACAGGACTTACAATGAGCAGTTCTTC
d_gene: TRBD1; abundance: .; v_gene: TRBV7-9; j_gene: TRBJ2-7; CDR3aa: CASSGPDRELAYEQYF; CDR3nt: TGTGCCAGCAGCGGGCCCGACAGGGAACTTGCTTACGAGCAGTACTTC
d_gene: .; abundance: .; v_gene: TRBV28; j_gene: TRBJ2-7; CDR3aa: CASSLFGGGYEQYF; CDR3nt: TGTGCCAGCAGTTTATTTGGGGGAGGCTACGAGCAGTACTTC
d_gene: TRBD2; abundance: .; v_gene: TRBV27; j_gene: TRBJ2-7; CDR3aa: CASSLLAGIYEQYF; CDR3nt: TGTGCCAGCAGTTTACTAGCGGGAATCTACGAGCAGTACTTC
d_gene: TRBD1; abundance: .; v_gene: TRBV9; j_gene: TRBJ1-3; CDR3aa: CASSVDPGQRGNTIYF; CDR3nt: TGTGCCAGCAGTGTCGACCCGGGACAGAGGGGAAACACCATATATTTT
d_gene: .; abundance: .; v_gene: TRBV6-6; j_gene: TRBJ1-1; CDR3aa: CASRKTGTLNTEAFF; CDR3nt: TGTGCCAGCAGAAAGACCGGGACCTTGAACACTGAAGCTTTCTTT
d_gene: .; abundance: .; v_gene: TRBV27; j_gene: TRBJ2-7; CDR3aa: CASSLAPLWEQYF; CDR3nt: TGTGCCAGCAGTTTAGCGCCCTTATGGGAGCAGTACTTC
d_gene: .; abundance: .; v_gene: TRBV21-1; j_gene: TRBJ1-1; CDR3aa: CASSKSRGQVPEAFF; CDR3nt: TGTGCCAGCAGCAAAAGCCGAGGACAGGTACCTGAAGCTTTCTTT
d_gene: TRBD2; abundance: .; v_gene: TRBV5-1; j_gene: TRBJ2-7; CDR3aa: CASSLSRGRSSYEQYF; CDR3nt: TGCGCCAGCAGCTTGTCTCGCGGGAGGAGCTCCTACGAGCAGTACTTC
d_gene: TRBD2; abundance: .; v_gene: TRBV19; j_gene: TRBJ2-2; CDR3aa: CASRLAGTGELFF; CDR3nt: TGTGCCAGTAGACTAGCGGGCACCGGGGAGCTGTTTTTT
d_gene: TRBD1; abundance: .; v_gene: TRBV7-9; j_gene: TRBJ2-1; CDR3aa: CASSSGQWVHEQFF; CDR3nt: TGTGCCAGCAGCTCGGGACAGTGGGTACATGAGCAGTTCTTC
d_gene: .; abundance: .; v_gene: TRBV4-1; j_gene: TRBJ2-1; CDR3aa: CASSSLVSSYNEQFF; CDR3nt: TGCGCCAGCAGCTCACTAGTGAGCTCCTACAATGAGCAGTTCTTC
d_gene: TRBD1; abundance: once; v_gene: TRBV2; j_gene: TRBJ2-7; CDR3aa: CASSEGDRSTYEQYF; CDR3nt: TGTGCCAGCAGTGAAGGGGACAGGTCAACCTACGAGCAGTACTTC
d_gene: .; abundance: .; v_gene: TRBV6-6; j_gene: TRBJ1-5; CDR3aa: CASSYSNSANQPQHF; CDR3nt: TGTGCCAGCAGTTACTCGAATTCAGCCAATCAGCCCCAGCATTTT
d_gene: TRBD1; abundance: .; v_gene: TRBV29-1; j_gene: TRBJ2-1; CDR3aa: CSVETGAKDNEQFF; CDR3nt: TGCAGCGTTGAAACAGGGGCCAAAGACAATGAGCAGTTCTTC
d_gene: TRBD2; abundance: .; v_gene: TRBV5-6; j_gene: TRBJ2-7; CDR3aa: CASSLAGYYEQYF; CDR3nt: TGTGCCAGCAGCCTAGCGGGGTACTACGAGCAGTACTTC
d_gene: TRBD1; abundance: .; v_gene: TRBV29-1; j_gene: TRBJ1-2; CDR3aa: CSVEDEKGAVYGYTF; CDR3nt: TGCAGCGTTGAAGATGAAAAGGGGGCCGTCTATGGCTACACCTTC
d_gene: TRBD1; abundance: .; v_gene: TRBV27; j_gene: TRBJ1-3; CDR3aa: CASREGAVSGNTIYF; CDR3nt: TGTGCCAGCAGGGAGGGGGCAGTATCTGGAAACACCATATATTTT
d_gene: TRBD2; abundance: .; v_gene: TRBV2; j_gene: TRBJ2-7; CDR3aa: CASSEALRGTSSYEQYF; CDR3nt: TGTGCCAGCAGTGAAGCGCTTCGAGGGACTAGCTCCTACGAGCAGTACTTC
d_gene: .; abundance: once; v_gene: TRBV7-9; j_gene: TRBJ2-7; CDR3aa: CASSLGPAVSYEQYF; CDR3nt: TGTGCCAGCAGCTTAGGGCCAGCGGTATCCTACGAGCAGTACTTC
d_gene: .; abundance: .; v_gene: TRBV11-2; j_gene: TRBJ2-5; CDR3aa: CASSFAGSETQYF; CDR3nt: TGTGCCAGCAGCTTTGCGGGATCAGAGACCCAGTACTTC
d_gene: .; abundance: .; v_gene: TRBV29-1; j_gene: TRBJ2-5; CDR3aa: CSVEKETQYF; CDR3nt: TGCAGCGTTGAGAAAGAGACCCAGTACTTC
d_gene: TRBD1; abundance: .; v_gene: TRBV29-1; j_gene: TRBJ2-7; CDR3aa: CSVVTGETYEQYF; CDR3nt: TGCAGCGTTGTTACAGGGGAAACTTACGAGCAGTACTTC
d_gene: .; abundance: once; v_gene: TRBV25-1; j_gene: TRBJ1-4; CDR3aa: CASSEVGGMREKLFF; CDR3nt: TGTGCCAGCAGTGAAGTCGGGGGCATGAGGGAAAAACTGTTTTTT
d_gene: .; abundance: .; v_gene: TRBV28; j_gene: TRBJ2-7; CDR3aa: CASSLNNYEQYF; CDR3nt: TGTGCCAGCAGTTTAAACAACTACGAGCAGTACTTC
d_gene: .; abundance: few; v_gene: TRBV5-4; j_gene: TRBJ2-5; CDR3aa: CASSLEREETQYF; CDR3nt: TGTGCCAGCAGCTTGGAGCGGGAAGAGACCCAGTACTTC
d_gene: .; abundance: once; v_gene: TRBV27; j_gene: TRBJ1-5; CDR3aa: CASSLGSGHSNQPQHF; CDR3nt: TGTGCCAGCAGTTTAGGAAGCGGACACAGCAATCAGCCCCAGCATTTT
d_gene: TRBD1; abundance: .; v_gene: TRBV15; j_gene: TRBJ1-1; CDR3aa: CATSTDWTGQNTEAFF; CDR3nt: TGTGCCACCAGCACCGATTGGACAGGGCAGAACACTGAAGCTTTCTTT
d_gene: .; abundance: .; v_gene: TRBV2; j_gene: TRBJ2-7; CDR3aa: CASTTPSNEQYF; CDR3nt: TGTGCCAGCACCACCCCCTCTAACGAGCAGTACTTC